This passage covers 20 T cell receptor beta chains from one sample sequenced in a study of blood T cell repertoires in COVID-19. Measured with immunoSEQ multiplex PCR; TCRdb has only the in-frame clones, and not every one. The sample comprises over 90,000 clones, around 90% of which are singletons, and roughly 3.6% rests with the top ten. The sample comprised peripheral blood. These receptors were obtained from a woman in her sixties with acute or convalescent COVID-19.

This clone was seen a handful of times. The chain couples TRBV5-1 to TRBJ1-1, with D tentatively TRBD1 (5 bases). Germline V CDR1 and CDR2: SGHRS, YFSETQ. Trimming took 2 bases from V and 3 from J, leaving 14 bases between them. The CDR3 length is 15 residues. CDR3 bases: TGCGCCAGCAGCTTAGGTAGGGGATGGGACACTGAAGCTTTCTTT. It is translated as CASSLGRGWDTEAFF.

For this clone: One junction end does not reproduce the germline sequence, and a read error may be involved. V gene TRBV7-7 combines with J gene TRBJ2-5, with 9 nucleotides matching TRBD2. The CDR3 runs to 15 residues. Germline-derived CDR1 and CDR2 are SSHAT and FNYEAQ (reference sequence). The CDR3 loop is CASSSSGRSEETQYF. DNA of the CDR3: TGTGCTAGCAGCTCCAGCGGGAGGAGCGAGGAGACCCAGTACTTC.

This clone is a singleton in its sample. The chain employs TRBV18 and TRBJ1-6; the match to TRBD1 covers 9 bases. Germline V gives CDR1 KGHSH, CDR2 LQKENI. V lost 5 bases to trimming and J lost 11 bases; unmatched junction nucleotides: 4. The CDR3 spans 13 residues. The CDR3 nucleotides read TGTGCCAGCTCATCGCGACAGGGGGCACCCCTCCACTTT. Residues: CASSSRQGAPLHF.

The chain couples TRBV5-4 to TRBJ1-6; TRBD1 aligns across 8 bases. The CDR3 is 16 amino acids. The J segment lost 10 bases and the V segment lost 4 bases, leaving 13 bases of the junction unmatched. CDR1 and CDR2 (germline): SGHNT, YYREEE (reference sequence). CDR3 DNA: TGTGCCAGCAGCACCGGATCGACAGGGGAGAAATCACCCCTCCACTTT. Its protein product is CASSTGSTGEKSPLHF.

V and J are TRBV28 and TRBJ2-1; D possibly corresponds to TRBD2 (6 bases). V gave up 8 bases and J gave up 0 bases, with 8 bases separating them. The CDR3 totals 13 residues. Germline V gene data show CDR1 as MDHEN and CDR2 as SYDVKM. The CDR3 region has the DNA TGTGCCAGCGGGAGGAGCTCCTACAATGAGCAGTTCTTC. Translated: CASGRSSYNEQFF.

The chain employs TRBV6-5 and TRBJ1-1, with 9 bases identical to TRBD1. V was pared by 7 bases and J by 5 bases, with 11 bases of the junction left unmatched. The CDR3 is 15 residues long. CDR1 is MNHEY and CDR2 is SVGAGI in the germline V gene. The CDR3 spells CASTFLGQGETEAFF. Here the CDR3 DNA reads TGTGCCAGCACCTTCCTGGGACAGGGAGAAACTGAAGCTTTCTTT.

This sequence joins TRBV6-1 and TRBJ1-1, with 8 bases fitting TRBD1. In germline, CDR1 is MNHNS, CDR2 SASEGT. The CDR3 has 16 amino acids. J was trimmed by 1 base and V by 2 bases; bases with no gene match: 6. This chain's CDR3 is CASSETGQGSNTEAFF. The CDR3 nucleotides read TGTGCCAGCAGTGAAACTGGACAGGGATCGAACACTGAAGCTTTCTTT.

For the CDR3, the DNA is TGTGCCAGCAGCCAAAACGCGGGTAGGACTGAAGCTTTCTTT. It encodes CASSQNAGRTEAFF. The chain joins TRBV7-3 to TRBJ1-1; D is uncertain. The CDR3 sequence is 14 residues long. Trimming took 5 bases from V and 5 from J, leaving 15 bases between them. Looked up from germline, CDR1 is SGHTA and CDR2 is FQGTGA.

V is TRBV5-1 and J is TRBJ1-6; D uncertain. Trimming removed 1 base from V and 3 bases from J, with 11 bases in between. This CDR3 region has 16 residues. Germline V gives CDR1 SGHRS, CDR2 YFSETQ. The DNA of the CDR3 is TGCGCCAGCAGCTTGAGACTTGAGAGCTATAATTCACCCCTCCACTTT. Amino acids: CASSLRLESYNSPLHF.

The chain links TRBV14 to TRBJ2-3; TRBD2 agrees at 9 bases. Germline loops: CDR1 SGHDN, CDR2 FVKESK. V lost 3 bases, J lost 11 bases, and 6 bases stayed unmatched. There are 13 residues in the CDR3. In DNA, the CDR3 is TGTGCCAGCAGCCAGCCAAGCGGGAGGAAGCAGTATTTT. Amino acid sequence: CASSQPSGRKQYF.

The rearrangement joins TRBV5-1 to TRBJ1-3; 9 bases are a match to TRBD1. The CDR3 runs 17 residues. Per germline, CDR1 SGHRS and CDR2 YFSETQ. After removal of 2 bases from V and 0 bases from J, the junction contained 6 bases not matched to a gene. The CDR3 sequence is CASSLGGTGSSGNTIYF. CDR3 DNA: TGCGCCAGCAGCTTAGGGGGGACAGGGAGCTCTGGAAACACCATATATTTT. The complete variable domain, with remaining parts taken from reference TRBV5-1 and TRBJ1-3, reads KAGVTQTPRYLIKTRGQQVTLSCSPISGHRSVSWYQQTPGQGLQFLFEYFSETQRNKGNFPGRFSGRQFSNSRSEMNVSTLELGDSALYLCASSLGGTGSSGNTIYFGEGSWLTVV.

The gene calls are TRBV9 and TRBJ2-1; no definite D call. The germline V gene has CDR1 SGDLS and CDR2 YYNGEE. The CDR3 extends over 15 amino acids. V was pared by 0 bases and J by 4 bases, with 11 bases between. CDR3 nucleotides: TGTGCCAGCAGCGTAGATAGCCCTTCATACAATGAGCAGTTCTTC. Its protein is CASSVDSPSYNEQFF. The full variable domain, rest sourced from reference TRBV9 and TRBJ2-1, is DSGVTQTPKHLITATGQRVTLRCSPRSGDLSVYWYQQSLDQGLQFLIQYYNGEERAKGNILERFSAQQFPDLHSELNLSSLELGDSALYFCASSVDSPSYNEQFFGPGTRLTVL.

The chain carries TRBV3-1 (or the pseudogene TRBV3-2) and TRBJ2-4; 9 nucleotides line up with TRBD2. Germline values: CDR1 LGHDT, CDR2 YNNKEL (reference sequence). Losses at the gene ends were 4 bases for V and 8 bases for J; bases not matched to a gene: 12. The CDR3 has 16 residues. CDR3 loop: CASSPPPSGGSDIQYF. DNA of the CDR3: TGTGCCAGCAGCCCTCCCCCCAGCGGGGGGTCGGACATTCAGTACTTC.

The chain has TRBV10-3 and TRBJ1-1, with D possibly matching TRBD1 (5 bases). V dropped 7 bases and J dropped 0 bases, with 12 bases sitting between them. The CDR3 is 14 residues long. Germline values: CDR1 ENHRY, CDR2 SYGVKD. The CDR3: CAIKATALNTEAFF. The CDR3 DNA reads as TGTGCCATCAAAGCGACAGCCTTGAACACTGAAGCTTTCTTT.

The V gene is TRBV6-5, the J gene TRBJ2-2; 7 nucleotides agree with TRBD2. The CDR3 runs 15 residues. The germline CDR1 and CDR2 sequences are MNHEY and SVGAGI. The V gene end was trimmed by 6 bases and the J gene end by 5 bases; junction bases not matched to a gene: 9. Here the CDR3 reads CASRPGGGWTGELFF. The CDR3 coding sequence is TGTGCCAGCAGACCTGGGGGAGGGTGGACCGGGGAGCTGTTTTTT.

The chain carries TRBV7-8 and TRBJ2-3; the match to TRBD2 covers 12 bases. The ends lost 6 bases at V and 1 base at J; junction bases unmatched: 11. The CDR3 runs 18 residues. In germline, CDR1 is SGHVS, CDR2 FQNEAQ. The CDR3 is CASRDLAGGRRGTDTQYF. In DNA, the CDR3 is TGTGCCAGCAGAGATCTAGCGGGAGGGCGGAGAGGCACAGATACGCAGTATTTT.

This clone was seen a handful of times. The chain uses TRBV5-8 and TRBJ1-1, with D perhaps matching TRBD1 (6 bases). The V end lost 5 bases, the J end lost 1 base, and 15 bases lay between the germline ends. CDR3 length: 15 residues. Per the germline V gene, CDR1 is SGHTS and CDR2 is YDEGEE. The CDR3 nucleotides are TGTGCCAGCAGTGCCACAGGGCTCGGGAACACTGAAGCTTTCTTT. This translates into CASSATGLGNTEAFF. Using reference TRBV5-8 and TRBJ1-1 for the parts outside the CDR3, the full variable domain is EAGVTQSPTHLIKTRGQQATLRCSPISGHTSVYWYQQALGLGLQFLLWYDEGEERNRGNFPPRFSGRQFPNYSSELNVNALELEDSALYLCASSATGLGNTEAFFGQGTRLTVV.

The chain uses TRBV12-3 or TRBV12-4 and TRBJ1-2; tentatively, D is TRBD1 (6 bases). The CDR3 covers 13 residues. V lost 1 base and J lost 7, with 10 bases in between. CDR3 in amino acids: CASSLGTTGGYTF. CDR3 nucleotides: TGTGCCAGCAGTTTAGGGACGACAGGTGGCTACACCTTC.

The chain couples TRBV5-8 to TRBJ1-2, with 7 nucleotides matching TRBD1. The CDR3 consists of 16 residues. J lost 2 bases, V lost 3 bases, and 10 bases had no gene match. Germline CDR1 reads SGHTS; CDR2 reads YDEGEE. The chain's CDR3 is CASSYNPGTVNYGYTF. DNA for the CDR3: TGTGCCAGCAGCTACAACCCCGGGACAGTGAACTATGGCTACACCTTC.

This rearrangement joins TRBV30 to TRBJ1-2, with TRBD1 matching 9 bases. This CDR3 is built from 14 residues. Looked up from germline, CDR1 is GTSNPN and CDR2 is SVGIG (reference sequence). V trimming: 2 bases; J trimming: 4 bases; junction bases outside the gene matches: 5. For the CDR3, the DNA is TGTGCCTGGAGTTTCCGGGACAGGGCCTATGGCTACACCTTC. It yields the protein CAWSFRDRAYGYTF.